This T cell receptor (beta chain) is drawn from a study of PD-1 blockade in mismatch repair-deficient tumors. The germline V gene has CDR1 SGHAT and CDR2 FQNNGV. Losses at the gene ends were 5 bases for V and 3 bases for J; bases not matched to a gene: 3. The CDR3 totals 14 residues. The repertoire was sequenced with immunoSEQ multiplex PCR; TCRdb's copy has only in-frame clones and lacks some. The repertoire holds some 97,000 clones, with approximately 83% as singletons. As to this clone: The antigen remains undetermined.

The TCR-sequenced patients were a few responders to pembrolizumab. Study results and caveats: After pembrolizumab, tumor-resident clones rose rapidly, then generally contracted before radiologic responses.

This TCR derives from an adult with mismatch repair-deficient cancer. The chain joins TRBV11-2 to TRBJ2-7, with 11 bases that match TRBD1. Sequenced here: peripheral blood, sampled approximately 8 months after starting pembrolizumab. This CDR3 reads CASSLGTGGYEQYF. The CDR3 DNA follows: TGTGCCAGCAGCCTGGGGACAGGGGGCTACGAGCAGTACTTC.